Shown below are 27 T cell receptor beta chains from a single sample sequenced in a study of T cells in Graves' hyperthyroidism and ophthalmopathy. RNA transcripts provided the source from which TCR beta CDR3 regions were amplified. The TCR CDR3 first-round RT-PCR relied on the HTBI primer set. TCRdb used MiXCR to reprocess the multiplex PCR reads, holding one entry per CDR3 protein. The sample contains hundreds of thousands of distinct CDR3 sequences, about 16% of which appear only once. The sequenced sample was blood. These receptors all stem from a woman aged 18-29 years with Graves' ophthalmopathy.

This clonotype was seen repeatedly, ten times or more. The chain is built from TRBV6-5 and TRBJ2-7, with 9 bases fitting TRBD1. This CDR3 is built from 14 residues. Germline V gives CDR1 MNHEY, CDR2 SVGAGI. V gave up 2 bases and J gave up 5 bases; unmatched junction bases: 4. CDR3 coding DNA: TGTGCCAGCAGTTACGGGACAGGGAGGGACGAGCAGTACTTC. Translating it yields CASSYGTGRDEQYF.

In this sample, this clonotype turned up many times. V gene TRBV18 combines with J gene TRBJ1-6; TRBD1 is a possible D gene (5 bases). The CDR3 sequence is 12 residues long. Germline CDR1 KGHSH, CDR2 LQKENI. Trimming left V 4 bases short and J 16 bases short, with 14 bases between. CDR3 sequence: CASSRQEGLLHF. CDR3 nucleotides: TGTGCCAGCTCACGGCAAGAGGGACTTCTCCACTTT.

This clonotype was counted between two and nine times. The chain joins TRBV5-1 to TRBJ2-5, with 7 bases lining up with TRBD1. Germline V gene sequence: CDR1 SGHRS, CDR2 YFSETQ. With V trimmed by 7 bases and J by 1 base, 4 bases remained unmatched. The CDR3 runs 13 residues. CDR3 amino acids: CASGDSLQETQYF. CDR3 nucleotides: TGCGCCAGCGGGGACAGTCTCCAAGAGACCCAGTACTTC.

This clonotype was seen more than once but under ten times. The gene calls are TRBV4-3 and TRBJ2-1; 9 positions match TRBD2. In germline, CDR1 is LGHNA, CDR2 YSLEER. V was pared by 2 bases and J by 14 bases, with 10 bases of the junction left unmatched. This CDR3 has 14 residues. The CDR3 loop reads CASSQFKGTSLEFF. In DNA, the CDR3 is TGCGCCAGCAGCCAATTCAAGGGGACTAGCCTGGAGTTCTTC.

There are many counts of this clonotype. This chain uses TRBV2 with TRBJ1-2, with TRBD1 matching 12 bases. CDR1 is SNHLY, CDR2 FYNNEI, per germline. The CDR3 sequence is 15 residues long. V trimming: 5 bases; J trimming: 8 bases; junction bases outside the gene matches: 9. CDR3 loop: CASSPPGQGAGGYTF. The CDR3 nucleotides are TGTGCCAGCAGTCCACCGGGACAGGGGGCGGGGGGCTACACCTTC.

This clonotype was seen a few times. The V and J genes are TRBV13 and TRBJ2-1, with 15 bases fitting TRBD2. The CDR3 covers 16 residues. The V segment lost 8 bases and the J segment 8 bases; nucleotides outside the gene matches: 10. Per the germline V gene, CDR1 is PRHDT and CDR2 is FYEKMQ (reference sequence). Here the CDR3 reads CASAAPGTSGRYEQFF. The CDR3 DNA sequence: TGTGCCAGCGCGGCCCCCGGGACTAGCGGGAGGTATGAGCAGTTCTTC.

This clonotype was seen ten or more times. This chain links TRBV18 with TRBJ1-1, with D possibly TRBD1 on 6 matching bases. From germline, CDR1 is KGHSH and CDR2 LQKENI. Trimming stripped 5 bases from V and 3 bases from J, with 13 bases between. The CDR3 consists of 14 residues. CDR3 DNA sequence: TGTGCCAGCTCATTACAGGGTCGGGACACTGAAGCTTTCTTT. It yields the protein CASSLQGRDTEAFF.

This clonotype came up a few times. V usage is TRBV9 and J usage is TRBJ2-3, with D possibly being TRBD2 (6 bases). This CDR3 comprises 14 residues. V lost 3 bases and J 4 bases, leaving 12 bases between the germline ends. Germline V gives CDR1 SGDLS, CDR2 YYNGEE. CDR3 in amino acids: CASSGSGFADTQYF. In nucleotides, the CDR3 is TGTGCCAGCAGCGGAAGCGGGTTCGCAGATACGCAGTATTTT.

This clonotype was detected ten times or more. This chain connects TRBV12-3 or TRBV12-4 to TRBJ1-1; D remains ambiguous. The CDR3 has 15 amino acids. V was cut by 5 bases and J by 5 bases, with 18 bases left in between. DNA of the CDR3: TGTGCCAGCAGTACCGGGTACTCCTCTGAGACTGAAGCTTTCTTT. It is translated as CASSTGYSSETEAFF.

This clonotype was recorded many times. CDR3 bases: TGTGCCAGCAGCGGACACAGGGGATCCGCTAGCACAGATACGCAGTATTTT. It encodes CASSGHRGSASTDTQYF. The rearrangement joins TRBV9 to TRBJ2-3; 7 bases are shared with TRBD1. CDR1 and CDR2 (germline): SGDLS, YYNGEE. With 3 bases clipped from V and 0 bases from J, the junction kept 10 bases outside the gene matches. The CDR3 sequence is 17 residues long.

This clonotype was observed at least ten times. The chain couples TRBV7-3 to TRBJ2-1; 9 bases fit TRBD2. The CDR3 is 16 amino acids. V lost 3 bases, J lost 8 bases, and 11 bases stayed unmatched. Germline V gene sequence: CDR1 SGHTA, CDR2 FQGTGA. The CDR3 sequence is CASSFLGSGSIDEQFF. CDR3 DNA: TGTGCCAGCAGCTTTTTAGGTAGCGGGAGTATCGATGAGCAGTTCTTC.

This clonotype was detected ten times or more. V is TRBV19 and J is TRBJ1-5, with D possibly matching TRBD1 (5 bases). The CDR3 length is 16 residues. Trimming pared 7 bases from V and 0 bases from J, leaving 16 bases between. Germline CDR1 is LNHDA and CDR2 is SQIVND (reference sequence). This CDR3 is CASTTAGPYSNQPQHF. In DNA, the CDR3 is TGTGCCAGTACAACCGCGGGGCCATATAGCAATCAGCCCCAGCATTTT.

The table lists this clonotype with many counts. The chain couples TRBV28 to TRBJ2-1; TRBD2 matches 8 bases. Looked up from germline, CDR1 is MDHEN and CDR2 is SYDVKM. The CDR3 extends over 15 amino acids. Germline trimming cut 6 bases from V and 0 bases from J; bases unmatched to any gene: 4. The CDR3 DNA reads TGTGCCAGCAGAATAGCGGGAACCTCCTACAATGAGCAGTTCTTC. Its translation: CASRIAGTSYNEQFF.

This chain connects TRBV4-2 to TRBJ2-2; D unclear. Germline values: CDR1 LGHNA, CDR2 YNFKEQ. Trimming took off 8 bases at V and 3 bases at J, with 22 bases between the two ends. The CDR3 covers 17 residues. The CDR3 nucleotides are TGTGCCAGCGGCAGGACCTGGAGCGACTTAGACACCGGGGAGCTGTTTTTT. This sequence encodes CASGRTWSDLDTGELFF.

In its sample, this clonotype was seen many times. V and J are TRBV18 and TRBJ1-1, with D unresolved. This CDR3 spans 13 amino acids. Germline assignment: CDR1 KGHSH and CDR2 LQKENI. V lost 6 bases and J 3 bases, leaving 11 bases between the germline ends. The CDR3 here is CASSHDGYTEAFF. The CDR3 region has the DNA TGTGCCAGCTCGCACGACGGATACACTGAAGCTTTCTTT.

At least ten counts were recorded for this clonotype. V gene TRBV12-3 or TRBV12-4 combines with J gene TRBJ2-7; 11 nucleotides match TRBD1. CDR3 length: 15 amino acids. J gave up 3 bases and V 5 bases, and 6 bases lay outside the gene matches. CDR3 sequence (DNA): TGTGCCAGCAGTCCGACCGGGACAGGGGGCTACGAGCAGTACTTC. Its translation is CASSPTGTGGYEQYF.

This clonotype was counted at least ten times. The V and J genes are TRBV9 and TRBJ2-7; D possibly corresponds to TRBD1 (6 bases). Germline V gene sequence: CDR1 SGDLS, CDR2 YYNGEE. Trimming took 3 bases from V and 2 from J, leaving 12 bases between them. The CDR3 contains 14 residues. The CDR3 reads CASSAGHNAYEQYF. The CDR3 DNA follows: TGTGCCAGCAGCGCGGGACACAACGCCTACGAGCAGTACTTC. The full variable domain, its missing parts supplied by reference TRBV9 and TRBJ2-7, is DSGVTQTPKHLITATGQRVTLRCSPRSGDLSVYWYQQSLDQGLQFLIQYYNGEERAKGNILERFSAQQFPDLHSELNLSSLELGDSALYFCASSAGHNAYEQYFGPGTRLTVT.

This clonotype was counted many times. V gene TRBV20-1 combines with J gene TRBJ2-1; 11 nucleotides match TRBD2. Germline CDR1 is DFQATT and CDR2 is SNEGSKA (reference sequence). J gave up 6 bases and V 5 bases, and 18 bases lay outside the gene matches. CDR3 length: 18 residues. CDR3 residues: CSASAPPGRLAGGNEQFF. The CDR3 DNA reads TGCAGTGCTTCAGCCCCCCCGGGTAGGCTAGCGGGAGGCAATGAGCAGTTCTTC.

This clonotype was found many times. The chain links TRBV28 to TRBJ2-2; 10 positions match TRBD1. This CDR3 comprises 16 residues. Germline CDR1 reads MDHEN; CDR2 reads SYDVKM. The junction had 10 bases not matched to a gene; V was cut back by 5 bases and J by 7 bases. The CDR3 bases are TGTGCCAGCAGTACGATGACAGGGGGCCGAGGCGGGGAGCTGTTTTTT. Its protein is CASSTMTGGRGGELFF.

This clonotype has at least ten counts. The rearrangement joins TRBV20-1 to TRBJ1-6; D not resolved. The germline gives CDR1 DFQATT, CDR2 SNEGSKA (reference sequence). This CDR3 comprises 17 residues. V lost 3 bases and J lost 0, with 15 bases in between. The CDR3 region is CSASEGRPYSYNSPLHF. In nucleotides, the CDR3 is TGCAGTGCTAGCGAAGGCAGGCCTTACTCCTATAATTCACCCCTCCACTTT.

This clonotype occurred many times. The V and J genes are TRBV28 and TRBJ1-4, with a possible D match to TRBD1 (5 bases). The CDR3 totals 15 residues. V gave up 7 bases and J gave up 10 bases, with 22 bases separating them. Germline V CDR1 and CDR2: MDHEN, SYDVKM. The CDR3 DNA reads TGTGCCAGCACAGGACAAGGGGAAGGGATGGGAAAACTGTTTTTT. It is translated as CASTGQGEGMGKLFF.

This clonotype was counted at least ten times. CDR3 DNA: TGTGCCAGCAGCTGGGGACTTACCGGCGGGGAGACCCAGTACTTC. Encoded protein: CASSWGLTGGETQYF. J is TRBJ2-5 and V is TRBV7-9; perhaps TRBD2 as D (6 bases). This CDR3 is built from 15 residues. CDR1 is SEHNR, CDR2 FQNEAQ, per germline (reference sequence). Trimming stripped 4 bases from V and 5 bases from J, with 17 bases between.

This clonotype was detected ten times or more. J is TRBJ2-1 and V is TRBV4-3, with 8 bases fitting TRBD2. This CDR3 has 15 residues. Germline CDR1 and CDR2: LGHNA and YSLEER. Unmatched junction bases numbered 6, after V lost 4 bases and J lost 4 bases. DNA of the CDR3: TGCGCCAGCAGCCGGAGTAGCGGGGAGTACAATGAGCAGTTCTTC. Protein sequence: CASSRSSGEYNEQFF.

V gene TRBV27 combines with J gene TRBJ2-5, with TRBD2 matching 12 bases. V lost 5 bases, J lost 5 bases, and 9 bases stayed unmatched. The CDR3 runs 16 residues. Per the germline V gene, CDR1 is MNHEY and CDR2 is SMNVEV (reference sequence). CDR3 DNA sequence: TGTGCCAGCAGTACAAGACTAGCGGGGGCCGGGGAGACCCAGTACTTC. Translated, it gives CASSTRLAGAGETQYF.

V usage is TRBV7-9 and J usage is TRBJ2-7, with TRBD2 as a possible D gene (6 bases). The CDR3 has 16 amino acids. Germline lookup yields CDR1 SEHNR and CDR2 FQNEAQ (reference sequence). V dropped 1 base and J dropped 0 bases, with 13 bases sitting between them. The CDR3 DNA reads as TGTGCCAGCAGCTTAGAGTCGGGACTGAGCTCCTACGAGCAGTACTTC. Its protein product is CASSLESGLSSYEQYF.

The gene calls are TRBV28 and TRBJ2-7; D might be TRBD1 or TRBD2, each matching 5 bases. The V gene's germline CDR1 is MDHEN and CDR2 SYDVKM. V gave up 2 bases and J gave up 3 bases, with 17 bases separating them. The CDR3 totals 16 residues. CDR3 region: CASSLRPGALNYEQYF. The CDR3 nucleotides read TGTGCCAGCAGTTTACGGCCCGGGGCGCTAAACTACGAGCAGTACTTC. The variable domain in full, with the rest retrieved from reference TRBV28 and TRBJ2-7, is DVKVTQSSRYLVKRTGEKVFLECVQDMDHENMFWYRQDPGLGLRLIYFSYDVKMKEKGDIPEGYSVSREKKERFSLILESASTNQTSMYLCASSLRPGALNYEQYFGPGTRLTVT.

This clonotype appeared many times. The V gene is TRBV28, the J gene TRBJ2-6; no clear D. The CDR3 is made up of 15 amino acids. The V gene's germline CDR1 is MDHEN and CDR2 SYDVKM. Trimming cost V 1 base and J 0 bases, with 4 bases left between them. The CDR3 DNA is TGTGCCAGCAGTTTATTCACCTCTGGGGCCAACGTCCTGACTTTC. This codes for CASSLFTSGANVLTF.